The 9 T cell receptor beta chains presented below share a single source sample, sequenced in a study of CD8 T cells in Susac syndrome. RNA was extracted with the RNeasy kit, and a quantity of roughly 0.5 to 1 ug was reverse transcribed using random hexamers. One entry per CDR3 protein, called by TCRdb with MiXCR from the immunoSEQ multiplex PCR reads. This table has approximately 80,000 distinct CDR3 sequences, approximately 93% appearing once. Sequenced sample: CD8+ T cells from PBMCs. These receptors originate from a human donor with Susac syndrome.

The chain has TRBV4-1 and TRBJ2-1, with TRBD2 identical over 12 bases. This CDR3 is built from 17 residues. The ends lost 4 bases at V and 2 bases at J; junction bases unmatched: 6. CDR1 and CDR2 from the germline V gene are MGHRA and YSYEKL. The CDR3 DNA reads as TGCGCCAGCAGCCTCCAGACTAGCGGGAGAACCTACAATGAGCAGTTCTTC. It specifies CASSLQTSGRTYNEQFF.

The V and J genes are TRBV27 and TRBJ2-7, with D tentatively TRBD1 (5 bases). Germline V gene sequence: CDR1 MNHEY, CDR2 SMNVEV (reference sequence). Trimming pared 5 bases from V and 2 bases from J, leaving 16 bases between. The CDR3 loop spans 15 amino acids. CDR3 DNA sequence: TGTGCCAGCAGTCCGCATACAGGTCCAACCTACGAGCAGTACTTC. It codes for CASSPHTGPTYEQYF.

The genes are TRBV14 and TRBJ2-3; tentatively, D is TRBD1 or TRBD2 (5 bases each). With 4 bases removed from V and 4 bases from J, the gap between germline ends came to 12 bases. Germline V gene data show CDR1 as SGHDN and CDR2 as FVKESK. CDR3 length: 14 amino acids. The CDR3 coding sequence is TGTGCCAGCAGCCGTCCTGGGACCCCAGATACGCAGTATTTT. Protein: CASSRPGTPDTQYF. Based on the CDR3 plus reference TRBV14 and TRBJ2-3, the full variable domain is EAGVTQFPSHSVIEKGQTVTLRCDPISGHDNLYWYRRVMGKEIKFLLHFVKESKQDESGMPNNRFLAERTGGTYSTLKVQPAELEDSGVYFCASSRPGTPDTQYFGPGTRLTVL.

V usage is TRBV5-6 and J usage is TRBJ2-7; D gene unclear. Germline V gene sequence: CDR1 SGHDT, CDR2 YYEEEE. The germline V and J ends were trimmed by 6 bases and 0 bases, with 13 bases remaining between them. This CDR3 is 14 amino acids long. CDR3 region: CASKMGSSSYEQYF. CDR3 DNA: TGTGCCAGCAAAATGGGAAGTAGCTCCTACGAGCAGTACTTC. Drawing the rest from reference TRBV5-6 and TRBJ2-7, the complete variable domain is DAGVTQSPTHLIKTRGQQVTLRCSPKSGHDTVSWYQQALGQGPQFIFQYYEEEERQRGNFPDRFSGHQFPNYSSELNVNALLLGDSALYLCASKMGSSSYEQYFGPGTRLTVT.

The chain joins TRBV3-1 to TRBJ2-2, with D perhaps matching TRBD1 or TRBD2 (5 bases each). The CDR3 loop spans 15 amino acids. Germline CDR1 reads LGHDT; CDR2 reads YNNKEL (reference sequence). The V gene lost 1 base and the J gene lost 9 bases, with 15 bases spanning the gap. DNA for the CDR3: TGTGCCAGCAGCCAAGTCGGTGGGGGTTCCAGGGAGCTGTTTTTT. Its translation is CASSQVGGGSRELFF.

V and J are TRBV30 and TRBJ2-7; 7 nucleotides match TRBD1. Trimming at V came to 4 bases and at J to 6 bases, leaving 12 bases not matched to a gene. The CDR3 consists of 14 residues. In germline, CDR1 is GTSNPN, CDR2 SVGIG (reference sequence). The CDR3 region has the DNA TGTGCCTGGACCCTGCCGACAGGGACCGGCGAGCAGTACTTC. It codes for CAWTLPTGTGEQYF.

The CDR3 reads CASGIGGTGELFF. The DNA of the CDR3 is TGTGCTAGTGGCATCGGGGGGACCGGGGAGCTGTTTTTT. V usage is TRBV12-5 and J usage is TRBJ2-2; 7 nucleotides line up with TRBD2. V shed 6 bases and J 5 bases; nucleotides not matched to a gene: 3. Per germline, CDR1 LGHNT and CDR2 FRNRAP. This CDR3 is 13 amino acids long.

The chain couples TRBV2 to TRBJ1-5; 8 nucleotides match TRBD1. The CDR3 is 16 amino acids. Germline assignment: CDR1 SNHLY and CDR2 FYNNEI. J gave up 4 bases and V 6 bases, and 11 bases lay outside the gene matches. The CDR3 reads CASSQPGTGGNQPQHF. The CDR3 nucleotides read TGTGCCAGCAGCCAGCCCGGGACAGGAGGGAATCAGCCCCAGCATTTT.

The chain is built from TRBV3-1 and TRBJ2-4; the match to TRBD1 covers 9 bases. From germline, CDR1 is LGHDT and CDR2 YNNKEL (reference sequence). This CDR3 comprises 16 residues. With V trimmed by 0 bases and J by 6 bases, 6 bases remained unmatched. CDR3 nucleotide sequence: TGTGCCAGCAGCCAAGATTCGGGACAGGGCTTAAACATTCAGTACTTC. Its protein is CASSQDSGQGLNIQYF.